The clone carrying this T cell receptor beta chain was seen only once. The antigen is not known. The sample is drawn from a study of cytomegalovirus exposure and HLA in healthy donors. Study results and limitations: Most observed TCR sequences were rare, whereas some public TCRs were detected in many donors.

The CDR3 sequence is 13 residues long. Germline V gene data show CDR1 as SQVTM and CDR2 as ANQGSEA. V lost 5 bases to trimming and J lost 1 base, with 11 bases between them. TCRdb's copy holds only in-frame clones and misses some; the assay was immunoSEQ multiplex PCR. The data contain some 90,000 clones, over 75% of them seen just once; the ten biggest clones take up under 6.5%. Input material: PBMCs. This sequence originates from a man between 18 and 29 years old in good health and CMV-seropositive. The rearrangement uses TRBV29-1 and TRBJ1-1, with D unclear. Here the CDR3 DNA reads TGCAGCGTTTATAGTTCTCAGAACACTGAAGCTTTCTTT. Translated: CSVYSSQNTEAFF.